Ten or more counts support the clone carrying this T cell receptor beta chain. Its antigen is still unknown. These data come from a study of response to subunit inactivated influenza vaccine. Study-level findings and limits: It was suggested by the authors that few new T cells are recruited by each seasonal influenza vaccination.

MiXCR, run by TCRdb on the RT-PCR reads, gives a single entry per CDR3 protein. The sample consists of about 530,000 distinct CDR3 sequences, approximately 13% of them appearing once. Germline V gene sequence: CDR1 SGHDN, CDR2 FVKESK. The CDR3 consists of 14 residues. The V gene lost 1 base and the J gene lost 2 bases, with 9 bases spanning the gap. This sequence joins TRBV14 and TRBJ2-7; the D gene could be TRBD1 or TRBD2 (5 bases each). Sequenced here: PBMCs from blood, sampled 45 days after vaccination. The sequence was collected from a man aged 50-60 years who received an inactivated influenza vaccine. This CDR3 is CASSQGRGPYEQYF. DNA of the CDR3: TGTGCCAGCAGCCAAGGCCGGGGACCCTACGAGCAGTACTTC.